This is a list of T cell receptor beta chains from one sample in a study of response to subunit inactivated influenza vaccine. TCRdb redid the calling of the RT-PCR reads with MiXCR, one entry per CDR3 protein. The sample has 530,000 or so distinct CDR3 sequences, roughly 25% seen once. The specimen was CD4+ T cells sorted from PBMCs, collected 4 to 6 days after vaccination. Source of these receptors: a man aged 45-60 years who received an inactivated influenza vaccine. Each CDR3 is given with its conserved first and last residue. The D gene is left open where the match is weak. Clone size, where shown, is once, few, many, or a class for clones that have expanded.

j_call clone_size d_call v_call cdr3_aa cdr3_nt
TRBJ2-1 few TRBD2 TRBV7-2 CASSLGRLAGGYEQFF TGTGCCAGCAGCTTAGGTCGGCTAGCGGGGGGGTATGAGCAGTTCTTC
TRBJ2-6 few NA TRBV10-2 CASMGGFRSSGANVLTF TGCGCCAGCATGGGGGGATTTCGGAGCTCTGGGGCCAACGTCCTGACTTTC
TRBJ1-2 NA TRBD1 TRBV6-1 CASTSGTAYGYTF TGTGCCAGCACCTCCGGGACAGCCTATGGCTACACCTTC
TRBJ2-7 NA NA TRBV27 CASSPRSGRVSYEQYF TGTGCCAGCAGTCCGCGATCGGGCAGGGTTTCCTACGAGCAGTACTTC
TRBJ2-5 NA NA TRBV20-1 CSARGAPPNEETQYF TGCAGTGCTAGGGGGGCCCCCCCAAACGAAGAGACCCAGTACTTC
TRBJ2-7 few NA TRBV7-9 CASSPNPRGKLYEQYF TGTGCCAGCAGCCCCAATCCGCGCGGAAAATTGTACGAGCAGTACTTC
TRBJ2-5 NA TRBD1 TRBV5-1 CASSRVGTGAGETQYF TGCGCCAGCAGCCGCGTCGGGACAGGGGCGGGAGAGACCCAGTACTTC
TRBJ2-1 few TRBD2 TRBV3-1 CASSQVGLAGVNEQFF TGTGCCAGCAGCCAAGTCGGCCTAGCGGGGGTCAATGAGCAGTTCTTC
TRBJ2-2 many TRBD2 TRBV7-9 CASSLEAGVAGELFF TGTGCCAGCAGCTTAGAAGCGGGAGTGGCCGGGGAGCTGTTTTTT
TRBJ1-4 NA TRBD1 TRBV6-1 CASSRTGANNEKLFF TGTGCCAGCAGTCGGACAGGGGCAAACAACGAAAAACTGTTTTTT
TRBJ2-3 NA NA TRBV6-5 CASRRTVVTDTQYF TGTGCCAGCAGACGGACGGTGGTCACAGATACGCAGTATTTT
TRBJ2-7 NA NA TRBV12-3/TRBV12-4 CASSLWTFYEQYF TGTGCCAGCAGTTTGTGGACTTTCTACGAGCAGTACTTC
TRBJ2-5 NA TRBD1 TRBV15 CATSSVTGGRETQYF TGTGCCACCAGCAGTGTAACAGGGGGCCGAGAGACCCAGTACTTC
TRBJ2-5 NA TRBD1 TRBV5-1 CASSRGRDRTKETQYF TGCGCCAGCAGCCGGGGCCGGGACAGGACAAAAGAGACCCAGTACTTC
TRBJ2-1 NA TRBD2 TRBV14 CASSQEDGGSSYNEQFF TGTGCCAGCAGCCAAGAGGACGGCGGGAGCTCCTACAATGAGCAGTTCTTC
TRBJ2-5 NA TRBD2 TRBV19 CASSTRNSGGFQETQYF TGTGCCAGTAGTACACGAAATAGCGGGGGTTTCCAAGAGACCCAGTACTTC
TRBJ2-7 NA TRBD2 TRBV12-3/TRBV12-4 CASSFWLAGSYEQYF TGTGCCAGCAGTTTTTGGCTAGCGGGCTCCTACGAGCAGTACTTC
TRBJ2-1 NA NA TRBV7-2 CASSSFRAISYNEQFF TGTGCCAGCAGCTCATTTAGGGCTATCTCCTACAATGAGCAGTTCTTC
TRBJ2-7 few TRBD1 TRBV20-1 CSAPRDRGYEQYF TGCAGTGCTCCCCGGGACAGGGGCTACGAGCAGTACTTC
TRBJ1-3 few NA TRBV5-1 CASSRSPSGNTIYF TGCGCCAGCAGCCGGTCCCCGAGTGGAAACACCATATATTTT
TRBJ1-5 NA NA TRBV5-1 CASSPDGNDQPQHF TGCGCCAGCAGCCCGGACGGAAACGATCAGCCCCAGCATTTT
TRBJ1-5 few NA TRBV10-2 CASSESWFQPQHF TGCGCCAGCAGTGAGTCGTGGTTTCAGCCCCAGCATTTT
TRBJ2-5 NA NA TRBV15 CATSRWAGAETQYF TGTGCCACCAGCAGATGGGCAGGGGCAGAGACCCAGTACTTC
TRBJ2-7 few NA TRBV5-4 CASSLAVGGFYEQYF TGTGCCAGCAGCTTGGCCGTCGGGGGCTTCTACGAGCAGTACTTC
TRBJ2-3 NA TRBD1 TRBV12-3/TRBV12-4 CASRPQGATQYF TGTGCCAGCAGACCACAGGGGGCTACGCAGTATTTT
TRBJ2-5 few NA TRBV28 CASSPRTLRTQYF TGTGCCAGCAGTCCTAGGACCCTTCGGACCCAGTACTTC
TRBJ2-7 NA TRBD1 TRBV20-1 CSASRDRDPYEQYF TGCAGTGCTAGCCGGGACAGGGACCCCTACGAGCAGTACTTC
TRBJ2-3 NA NA TRBV10-3 CAISESDLNTDTQYF TGTGCCATCAGTGAGTCTGACTTAAACACAGATACGCAGTATTTT
TRBJ2-2 few NA TRBV6-2/TRBV6-3 CASSKDRVTGELFF TGTGCCAGCAGTAAAGACAGAGTAACCGGGGAGCTGTTTTTT
TRBJ1-4 many NA TRBV10-3 CAISEAGTATNEKLFF TGTGCCATCAGTGAAGCGGGAACGGCAACTAATGAAAAACTGTTTTTT
TRBJ2-2 NA TRBD2 TRBV3-1 CASSHPRGELLF TGTGCCAGCAGCCACCCTCGGGGGGAGCTGCTTTTT
TRBJ2-3 NA NA TRBV20-1 CSAIGSTDTQYF TGCAGTGCTATTGGTAGCACAGATACGCAGTATTTT
TRBJ1-2 NA TRBD1 TRBV6-2/TRBV6-3 CASSGGGFGYTF TGTGCCAGCAGTGGAGGGGGCTTTGGCTACACCTTC
TRBJ2-1 few NA TRBV20-1 CSAIRQNIYNEQFF TGCAGTGCTATTAGACAGAACATTTACAATGAGCAGTTCTTC
TRBJ1-1 NA NA TRBV6-1 CASSDHTGTEAFF TGTGCCAGCAGTGATCACACAGGGACTGAAGCTTTCTTT
TRBJ2-5 few NA TRBV4-2 CASSQNSGFQETQYF TGTGCCAGCAGCCAAAACAGCGGATTCCAAGAGACCCAGTACTTC
TRBJ2-5 few TRBD1 TRBV5-1 CASSQQGVWETQYF TGCGCCAGCAGTCAGCAGGGGGTTTGGGAGACCCAGTACTTC
TRBJ2-7 few NA TRBV5-6 CASSPLGDEQYF TGTGCCAGCAGCCCGCTTGGGGACGAGCAGTACTTC
TRBJ1-4 few NA TRBV7-9 CASSKDSQLFF TGTGCCAGCAGCAAGGACAGTCAACTGTTTTTT
TRBJ1-4 few NA TRBV12-3/TRBV12-4 CASSFRGLGNEKLFF TGTGCCAGCAGTTTTCGGGGGTTAGGTAATGAAAAACTGTTTTTT
TRBJ2-7 NA TRBD1 TRBV5-6 CASSLGMDRVYEQYF TGTGCCAGCAGCTTGGGAATGGACAGGGTATACGAGCAGTACTTC
TRBJ2-2 NA TRBD1 TRBV10-3 CAINAGTGTTGELFF TGTGCCATCAACGCCGGGACAGGGACCACCGGGGAGCTGTTTTTT
TRBJ2-1 NA TRBD2 TRBV7-2 CASSLGLADYNEQFF TGTGCCAGCAGCTTAGGTCTAGCGGATTACAATGAGCAGTTCTTC
TRBJ2-1 NA NA TRBV18 CASSPPGTLYNEQFF TGTGCCAGCTCACCACCTGGCACCCTTTACAATGAGCAGTTCTTC
TRBJ2-5 NA TRBD1 TRBV20-1 CSANRDSLQETQYF TGCAGTGCTAACCGGGACAGCCTTCAAGAGACCCAGTACTTC
TRBJ1-1 NA NA TRBV6-1 CASRHGGTARDTEAFF TGTGCCAGCAGGCACGGGGGGACGGCACGCGACACTGAAGCTTTCTTT
TRBJ1-1 NA TRBD1 TRBV14 CASSRDSDTEAFF TGTGCCAGCAGCCGGGACAGCGACACTGAAGCTTTCTTT
TRBJ2-2 few NA TRBV5-1 CASRGLNTGELFF TGCGCCAGCAGGGGACTCAACACCGGGGAGCTGTTTTTT
TRBJ2-7 few NA TRBV29-1 CSVVGDAGEQYF TGCAGCGTTGTAGGGGATGCTGGCGAGCAGTACTTC
TRBJ2-1 few TRBD2 TRBV15 CATSLAGVYNEQFF TGTGCCACCAGCTTAGCGGGGGTCTACAATGAGCAGTTCTTC
TRBJ1-2 once TRBD1 TRBV6-2/TRBV6-3 CASRLWTGPGYTF TGTGCCAGCCGCCTCTGGACAGGACCTGGCTACACCTTC